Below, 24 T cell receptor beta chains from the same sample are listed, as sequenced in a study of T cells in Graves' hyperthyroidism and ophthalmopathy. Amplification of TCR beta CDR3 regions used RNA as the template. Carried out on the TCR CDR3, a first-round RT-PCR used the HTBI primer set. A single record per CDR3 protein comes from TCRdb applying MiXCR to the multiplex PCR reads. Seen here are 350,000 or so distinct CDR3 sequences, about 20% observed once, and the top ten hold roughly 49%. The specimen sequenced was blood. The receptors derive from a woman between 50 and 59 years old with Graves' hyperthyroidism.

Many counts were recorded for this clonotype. CDR3 bases: TGTGCCAGCAGTTACTCAATCCGGACTAGCGGGCTAGAGCAGTTCTTC. As protein: CASSYSIRTSGLEQFF. The genes are TRBV6-2 or TRBV6-3 and TRBJ2-1; 11 bases are a match to TRBD2. Germline lookup yields CDR1 MNHEY and CDR2 SVGEGT. The CDR3 length is 16 residues. After removal of 0 bases from V and 10 bases from J, the junction contained 8 bases not matched to a gene.

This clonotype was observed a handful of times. The DNA of the CDR3 is TGTGCCAGCAGCTTCAACTCGTGGGAGTCCTTCTATGGCTACACCTTC. It translates to CASSFNSWESFYGYTF. The chain recombines TRBV7-9 with TRBJ1-2, with D unclear. Looked up from germline, CDR1 is SEHNR and CDR2 is FQNEAQ (reference sequence). Trimming cost V 3 bases and J 4 bases, with 18 bases left between them. This CDR3 comprises 16 residues.

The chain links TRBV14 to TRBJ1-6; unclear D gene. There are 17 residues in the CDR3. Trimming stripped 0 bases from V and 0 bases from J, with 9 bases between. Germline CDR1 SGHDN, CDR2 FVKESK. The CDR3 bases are TGTGCCAGCAGCCAAGAAGGACCCAGCTCCTATAATTCACCCCTCCACTTT. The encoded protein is CASSQEGPSSYNSPLHF.

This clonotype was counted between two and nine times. CDR3 in DNA: TGTGCCAGCAGCCAAGTCGGGGGCGGGACCGGGGAGCTGTTTTTT. It specifies CASSQVGGGTGELFF. The chain links TRBV5-6 to TRBJ2-2, with D perhaps TRBD1 or TRBD2 (6 bases each). The CDR3 totals 15 residues. Between the trimmed V and J ends, which lost 4 bases and 5 bases, there was a span of 15 bases. Germline-derived CDR1 and CDR2 are SGHDT and YYEEEE.

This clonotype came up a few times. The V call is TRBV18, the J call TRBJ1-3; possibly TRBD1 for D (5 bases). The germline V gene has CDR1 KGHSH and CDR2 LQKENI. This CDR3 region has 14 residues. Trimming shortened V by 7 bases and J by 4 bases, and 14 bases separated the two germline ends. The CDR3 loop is CASYLRDGGNTIYF. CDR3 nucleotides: TGTGCCAGCTACCTCAGGGACGGCGGAAACACCATATATTTT.

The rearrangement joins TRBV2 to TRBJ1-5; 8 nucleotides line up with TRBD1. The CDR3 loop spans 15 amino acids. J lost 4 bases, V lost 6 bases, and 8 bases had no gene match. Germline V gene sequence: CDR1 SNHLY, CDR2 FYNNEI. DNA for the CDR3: TGTGCCAGCAGAGTGTCAGGGGGCCGGAATCAGCCCCAGCATTTT. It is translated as CASRVSGGRNQPQHF.

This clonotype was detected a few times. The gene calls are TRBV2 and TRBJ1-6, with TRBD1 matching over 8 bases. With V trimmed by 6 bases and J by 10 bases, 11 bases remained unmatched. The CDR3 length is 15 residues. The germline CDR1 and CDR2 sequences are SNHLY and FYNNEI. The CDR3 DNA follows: TGTGCCAGCAGCCGGGACAGGATGCGGGAGTCACCCCTCCACTTT. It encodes CASSRDRMRESPLHF.

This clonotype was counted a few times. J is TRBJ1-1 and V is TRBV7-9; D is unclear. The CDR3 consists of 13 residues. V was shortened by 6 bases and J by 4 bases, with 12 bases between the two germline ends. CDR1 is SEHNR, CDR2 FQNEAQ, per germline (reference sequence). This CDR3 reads CASRLLGSTEAFF. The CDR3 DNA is TGTGCCAGCAGACTTTTGGGGAGCACTGAAGCTTTCTTT.

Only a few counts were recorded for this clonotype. CDR3 protein: CASRVGSSYEQYF. DNA of the CDR3: TGCGCCAGCAGGGTAGGGAGCTCCTACGAGCAGTACTTC. The V and J genes are TRBV5-1 and TRBJ2-7, with D perhaps TRBD2 (5 bases). The V gene's germline CDR1 is SGHRS and CDR2 YFSETQ. This CDR3 is built from 13 residues. V was shortened by 5 bases and J by 0 bases, with 9 bases between the two germline ends.

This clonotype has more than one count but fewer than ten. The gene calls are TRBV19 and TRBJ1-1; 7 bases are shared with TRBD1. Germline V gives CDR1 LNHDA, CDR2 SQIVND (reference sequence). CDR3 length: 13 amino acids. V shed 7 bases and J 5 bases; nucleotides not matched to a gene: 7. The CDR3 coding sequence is TGTGCCAGTACTTCGACAGGGCAGACTGAAGCTTTCTTT. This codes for CASTSTGQTEAFF. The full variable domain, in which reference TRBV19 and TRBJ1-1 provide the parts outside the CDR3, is DGGITQSPKYLFRKEGQNVTLSCEQNLNHDAMYWYRQDPGQGLRLIYYSQIVNDFQKGDIAEGYSVSREKKESFPLTVTSAQKNPTAFYLCASTSTGQTEAFFGQGTRLTVV.

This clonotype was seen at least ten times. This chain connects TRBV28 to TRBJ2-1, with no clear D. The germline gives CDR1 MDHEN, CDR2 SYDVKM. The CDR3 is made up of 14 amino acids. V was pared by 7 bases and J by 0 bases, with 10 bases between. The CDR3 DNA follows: TGTGCCAGCACCCTCCTGGGCTCCTACAATGAGCAGTTCTTC. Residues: CASTLLGSYNEQFF.

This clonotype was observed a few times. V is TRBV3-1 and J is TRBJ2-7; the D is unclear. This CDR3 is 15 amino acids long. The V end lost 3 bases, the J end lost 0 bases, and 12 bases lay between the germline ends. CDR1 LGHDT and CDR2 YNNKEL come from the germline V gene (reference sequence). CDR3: CASSQKGLLSYEQYF. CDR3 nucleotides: TGTGCCAGCAGCCAGAAGGGTCTTCTCTCCTACGAGCAGTACTTC.

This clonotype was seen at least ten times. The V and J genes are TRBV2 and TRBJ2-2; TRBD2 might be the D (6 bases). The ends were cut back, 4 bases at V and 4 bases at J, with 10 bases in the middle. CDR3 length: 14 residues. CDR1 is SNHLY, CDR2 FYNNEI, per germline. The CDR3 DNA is TGTGCCAGCAGTGGGAGGGGAAGCACCGGGGAGCTGTTTTTT. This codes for CASSGRGSTGELFF.

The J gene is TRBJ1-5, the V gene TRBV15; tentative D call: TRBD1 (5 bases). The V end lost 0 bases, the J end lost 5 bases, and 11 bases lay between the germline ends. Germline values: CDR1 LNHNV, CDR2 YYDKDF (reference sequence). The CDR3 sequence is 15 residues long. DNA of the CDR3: TGTGCCACCAGCAGAGATACGACAGATTATCAGCCCCAGCATTTT. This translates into CATSRDTTDYQPQHF. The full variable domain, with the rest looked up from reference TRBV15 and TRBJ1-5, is DAMVIQNPRYQVTQFGKPVTLSCSQTLNHNVMYWYQQKSSQAPKLLFHYYDKDFNNEADTPDNFQSRRPNTSFCFLDIRSPGLGDTAMYLCATSRDTTDYQPQHFGDGTRLSIL.

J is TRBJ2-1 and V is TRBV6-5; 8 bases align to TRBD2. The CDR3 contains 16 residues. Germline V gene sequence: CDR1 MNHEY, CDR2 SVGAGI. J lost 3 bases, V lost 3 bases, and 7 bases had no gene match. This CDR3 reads CASSYSSGGYYNEQFF. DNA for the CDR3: TGTGCCAGCAGTTATTCAAGCGGGGGTTACTACAATGAGCAGTTCTTC.

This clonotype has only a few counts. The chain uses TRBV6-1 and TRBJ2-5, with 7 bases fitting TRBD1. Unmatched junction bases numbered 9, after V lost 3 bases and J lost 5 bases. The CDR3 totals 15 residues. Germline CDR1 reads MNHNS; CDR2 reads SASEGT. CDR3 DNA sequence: TGTGCCAGCAGTGAGGTGGGACAGTCTTTTGAGACCCAGTACTTC. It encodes CASSEVGQSFETQYF.

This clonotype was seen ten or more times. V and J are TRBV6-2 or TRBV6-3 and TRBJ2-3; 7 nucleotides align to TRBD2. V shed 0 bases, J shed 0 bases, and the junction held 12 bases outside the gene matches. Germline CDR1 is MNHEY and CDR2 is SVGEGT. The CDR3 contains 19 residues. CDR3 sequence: CASSYSSILARSSTDTQYF. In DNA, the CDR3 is TGTGCCAGCAGTTACTCGAGTATACTAGCGCGATCTAGCACAGATACGCAGTATTTT.

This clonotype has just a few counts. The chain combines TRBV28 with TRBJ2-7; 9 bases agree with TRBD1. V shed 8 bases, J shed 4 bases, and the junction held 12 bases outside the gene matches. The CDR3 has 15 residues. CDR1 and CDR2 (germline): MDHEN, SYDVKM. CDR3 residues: CASEEVGTGKYEQYF. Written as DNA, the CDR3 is TGTGCCAGCGAAGAAGTCGGGACAGGGAAATACGAGCAGTACTTC. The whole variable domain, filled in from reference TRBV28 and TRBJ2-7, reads DVKVTQSSRYLVKRTGEKVFLECVQDMDHENMFWYRQDPGLGLRLIYFSYDVKMKEKGDIPEGYSVSREKKERFSLILESASTNQTSMYLCASEEVGTGKYEQYFGPGTRLTVT.

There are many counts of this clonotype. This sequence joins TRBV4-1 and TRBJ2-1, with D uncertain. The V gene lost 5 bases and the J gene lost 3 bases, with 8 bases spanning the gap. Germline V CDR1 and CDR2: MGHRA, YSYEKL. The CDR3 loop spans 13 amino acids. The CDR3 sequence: CASSVPGYNEQFF. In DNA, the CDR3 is TGCGCCAGCAGCGTACCTGGCTACAATGAGCAGTTCTTC.

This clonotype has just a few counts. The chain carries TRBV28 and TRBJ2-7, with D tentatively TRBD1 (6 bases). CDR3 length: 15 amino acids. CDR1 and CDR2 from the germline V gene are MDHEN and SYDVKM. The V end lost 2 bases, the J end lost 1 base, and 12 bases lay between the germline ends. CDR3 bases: TGTGCCAGCAGTTTAACAGGACAGCCGTCCTACGAGCAGTACTTC. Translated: CASSLTGQPSYEQYF.

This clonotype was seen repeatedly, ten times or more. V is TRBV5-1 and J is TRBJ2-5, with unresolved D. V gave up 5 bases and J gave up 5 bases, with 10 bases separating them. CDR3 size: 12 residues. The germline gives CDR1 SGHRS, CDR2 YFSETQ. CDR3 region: CASSMMGETQYF. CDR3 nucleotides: TGCGCCAGCAGTATGATGGGCGAGACCCAGTACTTC.

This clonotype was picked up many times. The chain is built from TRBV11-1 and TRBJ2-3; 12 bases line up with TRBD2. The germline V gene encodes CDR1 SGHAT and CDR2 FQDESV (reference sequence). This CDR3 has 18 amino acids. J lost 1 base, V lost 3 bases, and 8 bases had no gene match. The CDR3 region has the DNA TGTGCCAGCAGCTTCGGACTAGCGGGGACATGGGGCACAGATACGCAGTATTTT. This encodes CASSFGLAGTWGTDTQYF.

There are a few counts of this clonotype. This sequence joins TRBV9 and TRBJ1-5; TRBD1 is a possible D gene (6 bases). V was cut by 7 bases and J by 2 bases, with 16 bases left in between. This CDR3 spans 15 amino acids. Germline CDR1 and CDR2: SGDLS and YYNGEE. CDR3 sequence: CASGGGEDGNQPQHF. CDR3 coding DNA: TGTGCCAGCGGGGGGGGCGAGGACGGCAATCAGCCCCAGCATTTT. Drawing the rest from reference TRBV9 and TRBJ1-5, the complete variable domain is DSGVTQTPKHLITATGQRVTLRCSPRSGDLSVYWYQQSLDQGLQFLIQYYNGEERAKGNILERFSAQQFPDLHSELNLSSLELGDSALYFCASGGGEDGNQPQHFGDGTRLSIL.

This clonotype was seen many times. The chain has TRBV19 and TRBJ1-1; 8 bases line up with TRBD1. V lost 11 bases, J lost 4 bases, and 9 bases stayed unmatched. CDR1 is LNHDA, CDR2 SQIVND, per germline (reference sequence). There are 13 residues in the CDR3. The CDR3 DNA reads TGTGCCGCAACGGACAGGGCAGGCACTGAAGCTTTCTTT. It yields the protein CAATDRAGTEAFF.